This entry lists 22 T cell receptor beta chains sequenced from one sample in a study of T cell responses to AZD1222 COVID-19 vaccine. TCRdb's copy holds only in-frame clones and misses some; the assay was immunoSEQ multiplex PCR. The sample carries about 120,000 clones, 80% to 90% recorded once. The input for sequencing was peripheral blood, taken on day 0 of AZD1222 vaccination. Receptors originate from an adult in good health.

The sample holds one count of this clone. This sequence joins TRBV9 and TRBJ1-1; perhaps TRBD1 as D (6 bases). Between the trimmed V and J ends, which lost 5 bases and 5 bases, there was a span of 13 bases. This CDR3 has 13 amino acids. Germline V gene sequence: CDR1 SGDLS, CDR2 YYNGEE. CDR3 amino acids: CASSGQGKTEAFF. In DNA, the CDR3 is TGTGCCAGCAGTGGCCAGGGGAAAACTGAAGCTTTCTTT.

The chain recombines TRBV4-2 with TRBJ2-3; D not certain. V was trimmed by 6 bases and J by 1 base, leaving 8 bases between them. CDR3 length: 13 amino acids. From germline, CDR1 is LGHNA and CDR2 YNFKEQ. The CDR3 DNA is TGTGCCAGCAGTAACAGCGGCACAGATACGCAGTATTTT. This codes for CASSNSGTDTQYF.

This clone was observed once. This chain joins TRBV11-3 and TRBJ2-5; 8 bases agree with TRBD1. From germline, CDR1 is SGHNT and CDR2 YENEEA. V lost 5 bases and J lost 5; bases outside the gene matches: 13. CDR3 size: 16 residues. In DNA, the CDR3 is TGTGCCAGCAGCACTCAGGACAGGGCCTGGGTTGAGACCCAGTACTTC. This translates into CASSTQDRAWVETQYF.

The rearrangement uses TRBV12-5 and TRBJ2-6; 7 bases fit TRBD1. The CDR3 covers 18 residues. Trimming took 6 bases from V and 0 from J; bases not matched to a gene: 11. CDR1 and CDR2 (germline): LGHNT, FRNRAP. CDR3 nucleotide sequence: TGTGCTAGTGGATTTAGGGGGCAGGTGAGCTCTGGGGCCAACGTCCTGACTTTC. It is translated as CASGFRGQVSSGANVLTF.

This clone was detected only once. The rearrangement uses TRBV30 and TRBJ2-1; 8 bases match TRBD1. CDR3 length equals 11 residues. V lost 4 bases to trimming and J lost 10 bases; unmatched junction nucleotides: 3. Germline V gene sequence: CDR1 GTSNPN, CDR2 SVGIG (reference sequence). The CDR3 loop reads CAWTDRGEQFF. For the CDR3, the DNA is TGTGCCTGGACAGACAGGGGCGAGCAGTTCTTC.

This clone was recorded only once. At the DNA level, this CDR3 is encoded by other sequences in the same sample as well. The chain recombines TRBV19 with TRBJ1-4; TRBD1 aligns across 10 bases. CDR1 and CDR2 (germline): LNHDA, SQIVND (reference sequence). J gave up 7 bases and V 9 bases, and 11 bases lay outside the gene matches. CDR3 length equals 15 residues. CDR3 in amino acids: CASRDPGQGSEKLFF. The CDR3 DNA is TGTGCCAGCCGAGACCCGGGACAGGGGAGTGAAAAACTGTTTTTT. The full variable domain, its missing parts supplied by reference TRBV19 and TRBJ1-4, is DGGITQSPKYLFRKEGQNVTLSCEQNLNHDAMYWYRQDPGQGLRLIYYSQIVNDFQKGDIAEGYSVSREKKESFPLTVTSAQKNPTAFYLCASRDPGQGSEKLFFGSGTQLSVL.

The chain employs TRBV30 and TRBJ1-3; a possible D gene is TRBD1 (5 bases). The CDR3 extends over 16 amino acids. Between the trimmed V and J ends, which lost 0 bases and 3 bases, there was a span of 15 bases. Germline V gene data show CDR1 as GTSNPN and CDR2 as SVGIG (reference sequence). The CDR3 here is CAWSVPLRVGGNTIYF. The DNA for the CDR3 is TGTGCCTGGAGTGTACCCCTCAGGGTGGGTGGAAACACCATATATTTT.

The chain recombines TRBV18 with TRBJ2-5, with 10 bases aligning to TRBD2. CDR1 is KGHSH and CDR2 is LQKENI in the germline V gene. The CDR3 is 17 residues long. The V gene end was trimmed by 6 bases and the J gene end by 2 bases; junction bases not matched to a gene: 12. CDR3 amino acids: CASSPGTSEEQQETQYF. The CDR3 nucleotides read TGTGCCAGCTCGCCCGGGACTAGCGAGGAACAACAAGAGACCCAGTACTTC.

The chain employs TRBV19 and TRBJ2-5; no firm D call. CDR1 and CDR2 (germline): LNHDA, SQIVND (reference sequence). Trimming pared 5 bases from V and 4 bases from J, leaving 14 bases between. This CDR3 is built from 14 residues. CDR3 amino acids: CASSPSRARETQYF. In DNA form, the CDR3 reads TGTGCCAGTAGTCCCTCTCGGGCGAGAGAGACCCAGTACTTC.

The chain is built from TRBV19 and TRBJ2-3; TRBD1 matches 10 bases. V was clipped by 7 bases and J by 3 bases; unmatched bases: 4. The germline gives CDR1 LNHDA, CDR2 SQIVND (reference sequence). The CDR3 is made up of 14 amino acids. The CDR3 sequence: CASTDRGRTDTQYF. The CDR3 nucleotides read TGTGCCAGTACCGACAGGGGGCGGACAGATACGCAGTATTTT.

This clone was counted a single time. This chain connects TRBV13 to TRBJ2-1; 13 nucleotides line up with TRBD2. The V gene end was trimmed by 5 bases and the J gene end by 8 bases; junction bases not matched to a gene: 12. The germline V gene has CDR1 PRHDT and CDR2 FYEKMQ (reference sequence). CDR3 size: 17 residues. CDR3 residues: CASSPKTTSGGVDEQFF. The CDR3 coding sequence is TGTGCCAGCAGCCCCAAGACAACTAGCGGGGGGGTTGATGAGCAGTTCTTC.

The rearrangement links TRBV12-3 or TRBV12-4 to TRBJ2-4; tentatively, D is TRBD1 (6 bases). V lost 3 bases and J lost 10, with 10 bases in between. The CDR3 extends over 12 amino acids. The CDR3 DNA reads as TGTGCCAGCAGTTTGGACAGAAGTATTCAGTACTTC. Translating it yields CASSLDRSIQYF.

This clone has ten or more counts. CDR3 DNA: TGTGCCACCGGTCTTGAGGTCGGGGAGCTGTTTTTT. Translating gives CATGLEVGELFF. The chain carries TRBV24-1 and TRBJ2-2; no clear D. Germline CDR1 reads KGHDR; CDR2 reads SFDVKD. CDR3 length: 12 amino acids. The V gene lost 9 bases and the J gene lost 7 bases, with 11 bases spanning the gap.

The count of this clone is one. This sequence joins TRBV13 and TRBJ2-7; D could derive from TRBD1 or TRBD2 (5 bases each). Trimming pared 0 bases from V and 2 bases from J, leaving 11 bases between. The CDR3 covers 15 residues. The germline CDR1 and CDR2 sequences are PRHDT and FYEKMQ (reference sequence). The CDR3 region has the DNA TGTGCCAGCAGCTTAGGGGGACGGGGACCCTACGAGCAGTACTTC. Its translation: CASSLGGRGPYEQYF.

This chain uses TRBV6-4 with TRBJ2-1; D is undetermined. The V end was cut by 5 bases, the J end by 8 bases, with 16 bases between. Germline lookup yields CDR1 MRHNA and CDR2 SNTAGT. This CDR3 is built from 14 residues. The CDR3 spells CASSYGTGSDEQFF. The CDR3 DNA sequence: TGTGCCAGCAGTTATGGAACTGGGTCTGATGAGCAGTTCTTC.

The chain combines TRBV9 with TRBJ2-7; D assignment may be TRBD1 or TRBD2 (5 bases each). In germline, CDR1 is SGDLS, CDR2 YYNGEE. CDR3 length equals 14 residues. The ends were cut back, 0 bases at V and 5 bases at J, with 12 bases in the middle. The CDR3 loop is CASSVAPMGDEQYF. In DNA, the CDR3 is TGTGCCAGCAGCGTAGCCCCTATGGGGGACGAGCAGTACTTC.

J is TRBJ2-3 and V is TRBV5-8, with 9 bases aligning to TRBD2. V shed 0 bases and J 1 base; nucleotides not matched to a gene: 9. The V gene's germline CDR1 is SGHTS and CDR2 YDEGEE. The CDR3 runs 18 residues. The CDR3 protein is CASSLAGLAGVGTDTQYF. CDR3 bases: TGTGCCAGCAGCTTGGCCGGATTAGCGGGAGTAGGCACAGATACGCAGTATTTT.

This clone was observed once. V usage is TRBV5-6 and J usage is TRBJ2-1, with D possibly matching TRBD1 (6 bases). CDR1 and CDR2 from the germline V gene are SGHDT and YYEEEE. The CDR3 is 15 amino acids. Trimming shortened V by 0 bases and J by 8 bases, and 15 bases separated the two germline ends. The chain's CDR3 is CASSLARQGWHEQFF. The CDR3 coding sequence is TGTGCCAGCAGCTTGGCCCGGCAGGGGTGGCATGAGCAGTTCTTC.

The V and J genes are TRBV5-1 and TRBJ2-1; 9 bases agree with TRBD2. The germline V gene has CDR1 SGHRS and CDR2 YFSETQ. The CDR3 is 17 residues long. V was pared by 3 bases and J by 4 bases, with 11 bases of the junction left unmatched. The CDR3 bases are TGCGCCAGCAGCTCCAGATTAGCGGGAGCTACTTACAATGAGCAGTTCTTC. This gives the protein CASSSRLAGATYNEQFF.

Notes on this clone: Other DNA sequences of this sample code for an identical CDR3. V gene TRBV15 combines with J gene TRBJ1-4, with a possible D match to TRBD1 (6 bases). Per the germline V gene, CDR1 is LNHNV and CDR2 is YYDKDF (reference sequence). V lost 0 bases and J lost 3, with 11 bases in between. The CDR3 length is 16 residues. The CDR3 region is CATSRDGGAANEKLFF. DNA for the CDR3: TGTGCCACCAGCAGAGATGGGGGGGCGGCTAATGAAAAACTGTTTTTT. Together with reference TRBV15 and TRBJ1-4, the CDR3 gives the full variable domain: DAMVIQNPRYQVTQFGKPVTLSCSQTLNHNVMYWYQQKSSQAPKLLFHYYDKDFNNEADTPDNFQSRRPNTSFCFLDIRSPGLGDTAMYLCATSRDGGAANEKLFFGSGTQLSVL.

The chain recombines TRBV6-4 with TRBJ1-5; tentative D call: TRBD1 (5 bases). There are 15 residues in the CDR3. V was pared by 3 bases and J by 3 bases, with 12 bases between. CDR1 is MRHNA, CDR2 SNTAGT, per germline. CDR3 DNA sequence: TGTGCCAGCAGTGAAGTTCCGGGGCCCAATCAGCCCCAGCATTTT. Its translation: CASSEVPGPNQPQHF.

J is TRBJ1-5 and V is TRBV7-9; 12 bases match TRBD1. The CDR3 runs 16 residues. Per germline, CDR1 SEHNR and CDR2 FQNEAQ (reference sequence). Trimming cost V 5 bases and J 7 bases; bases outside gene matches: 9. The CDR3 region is CASSLNSGTGGQPQHF. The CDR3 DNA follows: TGTGCCAGCAGCCTAAATTCCGGGACAGGGGGCCAGCCCCAGCATTTT.